This TCR beta chain was documented in a study of T cells in Graves' hyperthyroidism and ophthalmopathy. Amplification targeted TCR beta CDR3 regions from RNA transcripts. The HTBI set primed first-round TCR CDR3 RT-PCR. Using its own MiXCR run on the multiplex PCR reads, TCRdb lists one record per CDR3 protein. The sample lists a few hundred thousand distinct CDR3 sequences, 15% to 19% occurring once. An absence of ophthalmopathy progression within 18 months meant stable Graves' hyperthyroidism. For the diagnoses, clinical symptoms, serum thyroxine and TRAb, thyroid ultrasound and orbital computed tomography were used. The authors obtained PBMCs from more than 8 ml of fresh peripheral blood. J lost 4 bases, V lost 7 bases, and 8 bases had no gene match. This CDR3 is 17 amino acids long. Germline CDR1 reads MNHEY; CDR2 reads SMNVEV (reference sequence). In its sample, this clonotype was seen many times.

Sequencing input: blood. The sequence was obtained from a woman younger than 45 with Graves' hyperthyroidism. The V gene is TRBV27, the J gene TRBJ2-2; 14 bases align to TRBD2. For the CDR3, the DNA is TGTGCCAGCACCTGGGGGACTAGCGGGAGTCGCACCGGGGAGCTGTTTTTT. Its translation is CASTWGTSGSRTGELFF.